Listed below are T cell receptor beta chains from one sample, sequenced in a study of cytomegalovirus exposure and HLA in healthy donors. Data came from immunoSEQ multiplex PCR; TCRdb stores just in-frame clones and leaves some out. The table records some 150,000 clones, 85% to 90% of them present only once. Sample: PBMCs. The receptors derive from a woman aged 18-29 years in good health and CMV-seropositive. Both conserved end residues are part of each CDR3. Fields, in order: D gene, V gene, J gene, clone size, CDR3 DNA, CDR3 protein. The D gene is left open where the match is weak. Some rows mark clone size as missing; the rest say once, few, many or name a class of expanded clone.

D gene: -; V gene: TRBV6-4; J gene: TRBJ1-1; clone size: few; CDR3 DNA: TGTGCCAGCAGTCCAACAGGGAACACTGAAGCTTTCTTT; CDR3 protein: CASSPTGNTEAFF
D gene: -; V gene: TRBV6-6; J gene: TRBJ2-7; clone size: -; CDR3 DNA: TGTGCCAGCAGTTACTCATCAGGTGGCCCTCCGGGGGAGCAGTACTTC; CDR3 protein: CASSYSSGGPPGEQYF
D gene: TRBD1; V gene: TRBV27; J gene: TRBJ1-5; clone size: -; CDR3 DNA: TGTGCCAGCAGTCCCGACAGGGGGTATCAGCCCCAGCATTTT; CDR3 protein: CASSPDRGYQPQHF
D gene: -; V gene: TRBV28; J gene: TRBJ2-7; clone size: -; CDR3 DNA: TGTGCCAGCAGTCCCCGACTGGAGTACGAGCAGTACTTC; CDR3 protein: CASSPRLEYEQYF
D gene: -; V gene: TRBV5-3; J gene: TRBJ1-2; clone size: -; CDR3 DNA: TGTGCCAGAAGCCCTTCGTTCGGTAACTATGGCTACACCTTC; CDR3 protein: CARSPSFGNYGYTF
D gene: TRBD2; V gene: TRBV10-2; J gene: TRBJ2-1; clone size: -; CDR3 DNA: TGCGCCAGCAGTGACGTGGTAGCGGGAGGGCCGGATTTTTCCTACAATGAGCAGTTCTTC; CDR3 protein: CASSDVVAGGPDFSYNEQFF
D gene: TRBD1; V gene: TRBV2; J gene: TRBJ1-1; clone size: -; CDR3 DNA: TGTGCCAGCAGTTACCCCCGGGACAGGGCTTTAAACACTGAAGCTTTCTTT; CDR3 protein: CASSYPRDRALNTEAFF
D gene: TRBD2; V gene: TRBV9; J gene: TRBJ2-3; clone size: -; CDR3 DNA: TGTGCCAGCAGCGTAGGGGGACTAGCGGGGAACACAGATACGCAGTATTTT; CDR3 protein: CASSVGGLAGNTDTQYF
D gene: TRBD1; V gene: TRBV11-2; J gene: TRBJ2-7; clone size: once; CDR3 DNA: TGTGCCAGCAGCGAGGGACAGAACTACGAGCAGTACTTC; CDR3 protein: CASSEGQNYEQYF
D gene: TRBD1; V gene: TRBV27; J gene: TRBJ1-5; clone size: -; CDR3 DNA: TGTGCCAGCAGAGACAGGGTCGGGCAGCCCCAGCATTTT; CDR3 protein: CASRDRVGQPQHF
D gene: -; V gene: TRBV25-1; J gene: TRBJ2-1; clone size: -; CDR3 DNA: TGTGCCAGCACCCCAGGTTGGGTGGGCAATGAGCAGTTCTTC; CDR3 protein: CASTPGWVGNEQFF
D gene: -; V gene: TRBV30; J gene: TRBJ2-5; clone size: -; CDR3 DNA: TGTGCCTGCACGCAAACTCAAGAGACCCAGTACTTC; CDR3 protein: CACTQTQETQYF
D gene: TRBD2; V gene: TRBV2; J gene: TRBJ2-7; clone size: few; CDR3 DNA: TGTGCCAGCCGCACCTCGATACTAGCGGAGCTATACGAGCAGTACTTC; CDR3 protein: CASRTSILAELYEQYF
D gene: -; V gene: TRBV7-9; J gene: TRBJ2-2; clone size: -; CDR3 DNA: TGTGCCAGCAGCTCCACTAGCTTTTCCTTCGCGAACACCGGGGAGCTGTTTTTT; CDR3 protein: CASSSTSFSFANTGELFF
D gene: -; V gene: TRBV4-1; J gene: TRBJ2-6; clone size: -; CDR3 DNA: TGCGCCAGCAGAGAGTCGGGGACTGGGGCCAACGTCCTGACTTTC; CDR3 protein: CASRESGTGANVLTF
D gene: -; V gene: TRBV11-1; J gene: TRBJ2-7; clone size: once; CDR3 DNA: TGTGCCAGCAGCTTACTAAGGAGTCGATCCTACGAGCAGTACTTC; CDR3 protein: CASSLLRSRSYEQYF
D gene: -; V gene: TRBV19; J gene: TRBJ2-7; clone size: -; CDR3 DNA: TGTGCCAGTAGTCTCGGGACATCCACCTACGAGCAGTACTTC; CDR3 protein: CASSLGTSTYEQYF
D gene: TRBD2; V gene: TRBV7-8; J gene: TRBJ2-2; clone size: -; CDR3 DNA: TGTGCCAGCAGCTTGGGACTAGCGGGAGGGCCGTACACCGGGGAGCTGTTTTTT; CDR3 protein: CASSLGLAGGPYTGELFF
D gene: -; V gene: TRBV29-1; J gene: TRBJ2-3; clone size: -; CDR3 DNA: TGCAGCGCACGGTTAAGTCTCACAGATACGCAGTATTTT; CDR3 protein: CSARLSLTDTQYF
D gene: TRBD2; V gene: TRBV5-1; J gene: TRBJ2-7; clone size: -; CDR3 DNA: TGCGCCAGCAGCTTGGATTCCTTAGCGGGCTACGAGCAGTACTTC; CDR3 protein: CASSLDSLAGYEQYF
D gene: -; V gene: TRBV30; J gene: TRBJ2-5; clone size: -; CDR3 DNA: TGTGCCTGGAGTGCAGCGGAGACCCAGTACTTC; CDR3 protein: CAWSAAETQYF
D gene: TRBD1; V gene: TRBV4-2; J gene: TRBJ2-1; clone size: -; CDR3 DNA: TGTGCCAGCAGCCAAGTAGTAGGACAGGGAAACAATGAGCAGTTCTTC; CDR3 protein: CASSQVVGQGNNEQFF
D gene: -; V gene: TRBV7-9; J gene: TRBJ2-5; clone size: -; CDR3 DNA: TGTGCCAGCAGCCCCCGGACTCGCGTAATGGGATCCCAGTACTTC; CDR3 protein: CASSPRTRVMGSQYF
D gene: -; V gene: TRBV7-7; J gene: TRBJ2-2; clone size: -; CDR3 DNA: TGTGCTAGCAGCTTAGCTTCGGCGGGAAACACCGGGGAGCTGTTTTTT; CDR3 protein: CASSLASAGNTGELFF
D gene: -; V gene: TRBV5-4; J gene: TRBJ2-1; clone size: -; CDR3 DNA: TGTGCCAGCAGCTTCCAGGCGTCGTACAATGAGCAGTTCTTC; CDR3 protein: CASSFQASYNEQFF
D gene: TRBD2; V gene: TRBV5-4; J gene: TRBJ2-3; clone size: -; CDR3 DNA: TGTGCCAGCAGCTCACCGACTAGCGGGAATCAGATTACAGATACGCAGTATTTT; CDR3 protein: CASSSPTSGNQITDTQYF
D gene: TRBD2; V gene: TRBV28; J gene: TRBJ2-1; clone size: -; CDR3 DNA: TGTGCCAGCAGTCCACCCTGGACTAGCGGGAGGCCCGATGAGCAGTTCTTC; CDR3 protein: CASSPPWTSGRPDEQFF
D gene: -; V gene: TRBV7-2; J gene: TRBJ1-1; clone size: -; CDR3 DNA: TGTGCCAGCAGCTCCTACGGGAACACTGAAGCTTTCTTT; CDR3 protein: CASSSYGNTEAFF
D gene: -; V gene: TRBV7-7; J gene: TRBJ2-2; clone size: -; CDR3 DNA: TGTGCCAGCAGCCTGAGAGATAACACCGGGGAGCTGTTTTTT; CDR3 protein: CASSLRDNTGELFF
D gene: TRBD2; V gene: TRBV30; J gene: TRBJ2-7; clone size: -; CDR3 DNA: TGTGCCTGGTCATGGCGGGAGATCGACTACGAGCAGTACTTC; CDR3 protein: CAWSWREIDYEQYF
D gene: -; V gene: TRBV6-6; J gene: TRBJ1-5; clone size: -; CDR3 DNA: TGTGCCAGCAGTTACGATGAAGGAGGACAGCCCCAGCATTTT; CDR3 protein: CASSYDEGGQPQHF
D gene: TRBD1; V gene: TRBV2; J gene: TRBJ2-3; clone size: -; CDR3 DNA: TGTGCCAGCAGGCCGGACAGGGGCACAGATACGCAGTATTTT; CDR3 protein: CASRPDRGTDTQYF
D gene: TRBD2; V gene: TRBV10-3; J gene: TRBJ2-1; clone size: -; CDR3 DNA: TGTGCCACCCTGGTTGCGGGAGTCAGTGCGTTGGGGGAGCAGTTCTTC; CDR3 protein: CATLVAGVSALGEQFF
D gene: TRBD1; V gene: TRBV19; J gene: TRBJ2-7; clone size: -; CDR3 DNA: TGTGCCACCTCAAAGGAGACAGGGGGCCTGGTAGGGTACGAGCAGTACTTC; CDR3 protein: CATSKETGGLVGYEQYF
D gene: -; V gene: TRBV18; J gene: TRBJ1-4; clone size: once; CDR3 DNA: TGTGCCAGCTCACCAACGCGGGGCTCAACTAATGAAAAACTGTTTTTT; CDR3 protein: CASSPTRGSTNEKLFF
D gene: -; V gene: TRBV11-3; J gene: TRBJ2-7; clone size: -; CDR3 DNA: TGTGCCAGCAGCCCGGACAGAGACTCCTACGAGCAGTACTTC; CDR3 protein: CASSPDRDSYEQYF
D gene: -; V gene: TRBV25-1; J gene: TRBJ2-5; clone size: -; CDR3 DNA: TGTGCCAGCAGTGTTCCCACTTTAATTGAGACCCAGTACTTC; CDR3 protein: CASSVPTLIETQYF
D gene: TRBD1; V gene: TRBV15; J gene: TRBJ1-5; clone size: -; CDR3 DNA: TGTGCCACCAGCACAGGGGGCCAGCCCCAGCATTTT; CDR3 protein: CATSTGGQPQHF
D gene: TRBD2; V gene: TRBV2; J gene: TRBJ2-3; clone size: -; CDR3 DNA: TGTGCCAGCAGTATCGGGAGGAGCACAGATACGCAGTATTTT; CDR3 protein: CASSIGRSTDTQYF
D gene: -; V gene: TRBV2; J gene: TRBJ2-7; clone size: -; CDR3 DNA: TGTGCCAGCAACGAGGCTTCGTACGAGCAGTACTTC; CDR3 protein: CASNEASYEQYF
D gene: -; V gene: TRBV11-3; J gene: TRBJ2-3; clone size: -; CDR3 DNA: TGTGCCAGCAGCTCGCGGGGACGCACAGATACGCAGTATTTT; CDR3 protein: CASSSRGRTDTQYF
D gene: -; V gene: TRBV10-3; J gene: TRBJ1-2; clone size: -; CDR3 DNA: TGTGCCATCAGTGAGTCGGTGACACTCTATGGCTACACCTTC; CDR3 protein: CAISESVTLYGYTF
D gene: -; V gene: TRBV7-2; J gene: TRBJ2-7; clone size: few; CDR3 DNA: TGTGCCAGCGGATTCGAACGGGACGAGCAGTACTTC; CDR3 protein: CASGFERDEQYF
D gene: -; V gene: TRBV5-6; J gene: TRBJ1-2; clone size: -; CDR3 DNA: TGTGCCAGCAGCTGGGGGGGTAACTATGGCTACACCTTC; CDR3 protein: CASSWGGNYGYTF
D gene: -; V gene: TRBV7-8; J gene: TRBJ2-1; clone size: -; CDR3 DNA: TGTGCCAGCAGCTCTTCTAGGCTTTTCTCCTACAATGAGCAGTTCTTC; CDR3 protein: CASSSSRLFSYNEQFF
D gene: -; V gene: TRBV4-1; J gene: TRBJ2-1; clone size: -; CDR3 DNA: TGCGCCAGCAGCCAGGTACTAGTCATTCCTACGAATGAGCAGTTCTTC; CDR3 protein: CASSQVLVIPTNEQFF
D gene: TRBD1; V gene: TRBV30; J gene: TRBJ1-4; clone size: once; CDR3 DNA: TGTGCCTGGAGTGTAGTTGGGACAGGTCGAATAAAACTGTTTTTT; CDR3 protein: CAWSVVGTGRIKLFF
D gene: -; V gene: TRBV6-6; J gene: TRBJ1-5; clone size: -; CDR3 DNA: TGTGCCAGCAGTTACTCGACAGCCGCTAATCAGCCCCAGCATTTT; CDR3 protein: CASSYSTAANQPQHF